This entry features one T cell receptor (beta chain) sequence. Its antigen is unidentified. Assay used: immunoSEQ multiplex PCR; TCRdb lists only in-frame clones, some missing. This table holds roughly 1 million clones, roughly 80% found once. The sample belongs to a study of shared clonotypes between healthy human individuals. Study-level points and caveats: A few donors showed sharing of about 5.5% of naive CD4 clonotypes. Depth was large, yet rarefaction showed that sorted-subset sequencing was incomplete.

CDR3 length equals 13 residues. From germline, CDR1 is SNHLY and CDR2 FYNNEI. V lost 11 bases, J lost 1 base, and 12 bases lay in between. The origin of this receptor is a man between 18 and 35 years old in good health. This sequence joins TRBV2 and TRBJ2-4, with D unresolved. Material: memory CD4+ T cells sorted from blood. Subset specified: CD45RA-negative fraction. In DNA form, the CDR3 reads TGTGCCGGTCGTAGTGAGGCCAAAAACATTCAGTACTTC. This gives the protein CAGRSEAKNIQYF.